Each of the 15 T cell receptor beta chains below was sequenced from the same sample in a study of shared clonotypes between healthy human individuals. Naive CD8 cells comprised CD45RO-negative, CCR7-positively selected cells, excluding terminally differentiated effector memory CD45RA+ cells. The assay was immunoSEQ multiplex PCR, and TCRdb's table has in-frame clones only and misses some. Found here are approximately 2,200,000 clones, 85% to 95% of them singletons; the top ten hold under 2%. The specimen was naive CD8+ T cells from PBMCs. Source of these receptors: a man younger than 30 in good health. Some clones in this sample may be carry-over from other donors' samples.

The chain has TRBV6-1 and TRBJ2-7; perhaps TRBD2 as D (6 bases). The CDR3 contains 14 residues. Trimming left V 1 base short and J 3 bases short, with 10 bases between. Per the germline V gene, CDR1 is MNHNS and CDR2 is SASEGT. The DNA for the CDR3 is TGTGCCAGCAGTGAAGGCGGGAACGACTACGAGCAGTACTTC. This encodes CASSEGGNDYEQYF.

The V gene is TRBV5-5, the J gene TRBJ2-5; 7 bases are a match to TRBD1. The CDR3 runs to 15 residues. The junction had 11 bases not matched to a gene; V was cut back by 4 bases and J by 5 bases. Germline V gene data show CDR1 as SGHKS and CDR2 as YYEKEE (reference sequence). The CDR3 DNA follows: TGTGCCAGCAGCGTTCGGGACAGTTATTTTGAGACCCAGTACTTC. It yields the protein CASSVRDSYFETQYF. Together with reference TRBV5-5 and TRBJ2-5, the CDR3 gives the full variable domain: DAGVTQSPTHLIKTRGQQVTLRCSPISGHKSVSWYQQVLGQGPQFIFQYYEKEERGRGNFPDRFSARQFPNYSSELNVNALLLGDSALYLCASSVRDSYFETQYFGPGTRLLVL.

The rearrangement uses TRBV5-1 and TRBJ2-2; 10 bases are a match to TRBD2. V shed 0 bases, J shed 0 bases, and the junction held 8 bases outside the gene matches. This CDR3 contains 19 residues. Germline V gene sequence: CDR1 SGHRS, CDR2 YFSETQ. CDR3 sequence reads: CASSLGASGSYANTGELFF. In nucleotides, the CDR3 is TGCGCCAGCAGCTTGGGGGCTAGCGGGAGCTACGCGAACACCGGGGAGCTGTTTTTT.

The DNA of the CDR3 is TGTGCCAGCAGCTTTCACGTAGCGGGAGCGGCAGATACGCAGTATTTT. It yields the protein CASSFHVAGAADTQYF. The chain joins TRBV11-2 to TRBJ2-3, with 9 bases fitting TRBD2. The germline gives CDR1 SGHAT, CDR2 FQNNGV. The J segment lost 4 bases and the V segment lost 3 bases, leaving 8 bases of the junction unmatched. The CDR3 has 16 amino acids.

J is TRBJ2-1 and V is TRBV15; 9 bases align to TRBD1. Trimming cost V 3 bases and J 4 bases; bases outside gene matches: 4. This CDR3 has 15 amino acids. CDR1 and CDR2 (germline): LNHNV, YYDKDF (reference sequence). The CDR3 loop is CATSSRDRAYNEQFF. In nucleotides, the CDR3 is TGTGCCACCAGCAGTCGGGACAGGGCATACAATGAGCAGTTCTTC.

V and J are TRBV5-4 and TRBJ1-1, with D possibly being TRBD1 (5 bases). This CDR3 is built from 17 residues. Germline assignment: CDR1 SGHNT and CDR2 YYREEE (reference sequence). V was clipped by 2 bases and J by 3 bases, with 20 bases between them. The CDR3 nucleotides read TGTGCCAGCAGCTTCCAACAGGTTGGGCGGGTGTACACTGAAGCTTTCTTT. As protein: CASSFQQVGRVYTEAFF.

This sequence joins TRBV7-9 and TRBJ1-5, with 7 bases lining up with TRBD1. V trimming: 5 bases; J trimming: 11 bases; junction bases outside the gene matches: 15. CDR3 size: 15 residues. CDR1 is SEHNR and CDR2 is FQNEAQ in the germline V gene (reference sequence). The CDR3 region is CASSTTDRDPQSQHF. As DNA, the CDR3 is TGTGCCAGCAGCACCACCGACAGGGACCCCCAGTCCCAGCATTTT.

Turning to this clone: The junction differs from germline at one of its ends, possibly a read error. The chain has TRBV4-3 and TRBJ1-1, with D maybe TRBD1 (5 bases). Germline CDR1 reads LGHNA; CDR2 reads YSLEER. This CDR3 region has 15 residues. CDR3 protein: CASNQLGGMDTEAFF. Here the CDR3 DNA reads TGCGCCAGCAACCAATTGGGGGGGATGGACACTGAAGCTTTCTTT.

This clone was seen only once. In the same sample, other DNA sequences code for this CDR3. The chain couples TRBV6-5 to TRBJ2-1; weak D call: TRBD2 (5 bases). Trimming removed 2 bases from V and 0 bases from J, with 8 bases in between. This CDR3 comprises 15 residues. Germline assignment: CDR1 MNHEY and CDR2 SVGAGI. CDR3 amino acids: CASSYSGASYNEQFF. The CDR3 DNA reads TGTGCCAGCAGTTACAGCGGAGCCTCCTACAATGAGCAGTTCTTC.

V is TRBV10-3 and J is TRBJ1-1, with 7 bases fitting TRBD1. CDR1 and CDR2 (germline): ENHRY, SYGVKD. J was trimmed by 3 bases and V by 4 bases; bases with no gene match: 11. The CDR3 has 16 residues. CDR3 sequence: CAISVRYRGGHTEAFF. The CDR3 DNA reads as TGTGCCATCAGTGTTAGGTACAGGGGCGGTCACACTGAAGCTTTCTTT.

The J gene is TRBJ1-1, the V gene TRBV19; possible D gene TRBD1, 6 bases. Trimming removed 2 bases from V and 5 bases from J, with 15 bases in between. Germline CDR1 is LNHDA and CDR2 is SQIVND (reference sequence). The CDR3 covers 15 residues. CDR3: CASSILQGMATEAFF. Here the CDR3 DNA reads TGTGCCAGTAGTATATTACAGGGAATGGCAACTGAAGCTTTCTTT.

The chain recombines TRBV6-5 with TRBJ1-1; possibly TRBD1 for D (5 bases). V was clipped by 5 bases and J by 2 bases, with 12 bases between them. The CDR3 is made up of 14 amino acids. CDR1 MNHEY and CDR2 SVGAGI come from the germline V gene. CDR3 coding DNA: TGTGCCAGCAGTCCAGGACACGGCAACACTGAAGCTTTCTTT. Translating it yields CASSPGHGNTEAFF.

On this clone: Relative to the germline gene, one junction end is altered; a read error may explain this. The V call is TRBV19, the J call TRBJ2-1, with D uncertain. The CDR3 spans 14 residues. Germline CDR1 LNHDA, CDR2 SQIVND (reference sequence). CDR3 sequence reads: CASSIVVSDNEQFF. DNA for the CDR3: TGTGCCAGTAGTATAGTTGTCTCCGACAATGAGCAGTTCTTC.

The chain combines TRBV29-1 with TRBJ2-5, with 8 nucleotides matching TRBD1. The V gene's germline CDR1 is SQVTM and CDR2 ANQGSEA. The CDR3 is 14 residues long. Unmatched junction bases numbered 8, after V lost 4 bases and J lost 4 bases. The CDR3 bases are TGCAGCGTTGCGGGAGCAGGGGGCACAGAGACCCAGTACTTC. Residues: CSVAGAGGTETQYF.

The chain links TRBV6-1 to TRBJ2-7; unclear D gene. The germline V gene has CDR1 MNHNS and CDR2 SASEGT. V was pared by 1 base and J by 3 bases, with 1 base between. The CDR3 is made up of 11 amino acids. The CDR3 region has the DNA TGTGCCAGCAGTGAAGACTACGAGCAGTACTTC. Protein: CASSEDYEQYF.